These 32 T cell receptor beta chains share one sample of origin, sequenced in a study of T-cell reconstitution after alpha-beta-depleted transplantation in children. The TCRbeta library was prepared with unique molecular identifiers. MiXCR, run by TCRdb on the PCR reads, gives a single entry per CDR3 protein. The table records approximately 18,000 distinct CDR3 sequences, around 13% of them present only once. The source was PBMCs, mostly from graft donor cells, collected 60 days after TCRalphabeta/CD19-depleted stem cell transplant. These TCRs come from a female patient aged 2-15 years who had a stem cell transplant for congenital amegakaryocytic thrombocytopenia, so the T cells may come from the graft donor.

In its sample, this clonotype was seen many times. The V and J genes are TRBV29-1 and TRBJ2-3; unclear D gene. The germline V gene encodes CDR1 SQVTM and CDR2 ANQGSEA. This CDR3 has 13 amino acids. V lost 1 base and J 0 bases, leaving 5 bases between the germline ends. This chain's CDR3 is CSVEGGSTDTQYF. The DNA of the CDR3 is TGCAGCGTTGAAGGTGGGAGCACAGATACGCAGTATTTT.

This clonotype was counted ten times or more. The V gene is TRBV29-1, the J gene TRBJ2-1; D ambiguous. The V gene's germline CDR1 is SQVTM and CDR2 ANQGSEA. The CDR3 sequence is 12 residues long. The V end was cut by 2 bases, the J end by 3 bases, with 5 bases between. CDR3 sequence reads: CSVERDYNEQFF. The CDR3 bases are TGCAGCGTTGAAAGGGACTACAATGAGCAGTTCTTC.

This clonotype was observed many times. The rearrangement links TRBV5-6 to TRBJ1-1, with D tentatively TRBD1 (6 bases). This CDR3 has 15 residues. CDR1 and CDR2 (germline): SGHDT, YYEEEE. Deletions cut 1 base from V and 2 bases from J, with 12 bases between. The CDR3 here is CASSLYKGDNTEAFF. The CDR3 DNA is TGTGCCAGCAGCTTGTATAAGGGGGATAACACTGAAGCTTTCTTT.

This clonotype was seen ten or more times. The chain couples TRBV6-5 to TRBJ2-1; TRBD2 is a possible D gene (5 bases). Trimming cost V 2 bases and J 4 bases, with 15 bases left between them. The CDR3 has 16 amino acids. CDR1 is MNHEY and CDR2 is SVGAGI in the germline V gene. DNA of the CDR3: TGTGCCAGCAGTTACCGCGCCCCTGGGAGTTACAATGAGCAGTTCTTC. This codes for CASSYRAPGSYNEQFF.

The gene calls are TRBV5-1 and TRBJ2-7; the D gene could be TRBD1 or TRBD2 (5 bases each). Germline CDR1 reads SGHRS; CDR2 reads YFSETQ. The CDR3 extends over 13 amino acids. V was pared by 4 bases and J by 6 bases, with 14 bases between. The CDR3 spells CASSMGPGSEQYV. CDR3 in DNA: TGCGCCAGCAGCATGGGACCGGGGAGCGAGCAGTACGTC.

This clonotype is categorized as medium-sized. The J gene is TRBJ1-2, the V gene TRBV4-2; D remains ambiguous. Trimming shortened V by 3 bases and J by 4 bases, and 3 bases separated the two germline ends. The germline V gene has CDR1 LGHNA and CDR2 YNFKEQ. The CDR3 runs 11 residues. CDR3 coding DNA: TGTGCCAGCAGCCACGGCTATGGCTACACCTTC. It specifies CASSHGYGYTF.

This clonotype was seen at least ten times. The rearrangement joins TRBV10-3 to TRBJ2-5, with unresolved D. The V gene's germline CDR1 is ENHRY and CDR2 SYGVKD. The V and J ends lost 0 bases and 1 base respectively, with 9 bases between them. This CDR3 spans 15 amino acids. This CDR3 is CAISESFTVQETQYF. CDR3 in DNA: TGTGCCATCAGTGAGTCGTTCACAGTCCAAGAGACCCAGTACTTC.

This clonotype was picked up many times. The chain carries TRBV12-3 or TRBV12-4 and TRBJ2-7; D not certain. The CDR3 sequence is 12 residues long. Trimming left V 6 bases short and J 3 bases short, with 9 bases between. CDR3 bases: TGTGCCAGCAGATTGGGGTTCTACGAGCAGTACTTC. Translating it yields CASRLGFYEQYF.

In this sample, this clonotype turned up many times. The gene calls are TRBV10-3 and TRBJ2-7; D is unresolved. Germline V gene lookup returns CDR1 ENHRY and CDR2 SYGVKD. This CDR3 has 15 residues. Between the trimmed V and J ends, which lost 5 bases and 2 bases, there was a span of 16 bases. CDR3 in amino acids: CAISYDRAFTYEQYF. The CDR3 DNA follows: TGTGCCATCAGTTATGATAGAGCCTTTACCTACGAGCAGTACTTC.

In its sample, this clonotype was seen many times. CDR3 region: CSARDGRGRQPQHF. The CDR3 DNA follows: TGCAGTGCTAGAGATGGGAGGGGGCGACAGCCCCAGCATTTT. The rearrangement uses TRBV20-1 and TRBJ1-5; 7 bases agree with TRBD1. Germline values: CDR1 DFQATT, CDR2 SNEGSKA (reference sequence). The V gene end was trimmed by 0 bases and the J gene end by 7 bases; junction bases not matched to a gene: 6. The CDR3 extends over 14 amino acids.

This clonotype was seen at least ten times. The CDR3 DNA follows: TGTGCCAGCAGTGTCGACAGGGGTCGGACTGAAGCTTTCTTT. It codes for CASSVDRGRTEAFF. The V call is TRBV28, the J call TRBJ1-1, with TRBD1 identical over 8 bases. The CDR3 loop spans 14 amino acids. Germline CDR1 and CDR2: MDHEN and SYDVKM. The trim removed 5 bases at V and 5 bases at J, leaving 7 bases unmatched.

This clonotype was observed many times. The CDR3 nucleotides are TGTGCCAGCAGGGACAGGGGGACGCGCGATGAGCAGTTCTTC. Translation: CASRDRGTRDEQFF. The chain uses TRBV5-8 and TRBJ2-1, with TRBD1 matching 10 bases. The CDR3 is made up of 14 amino acids. The ends lost 5 bases at V and 8 bases at J; junction bases unmatched: 7. Looked up from germline, CDR1 is SGHTS and CDR2 is YDEGEE.

In this sample, this clonotype turned up many times. This sequence joins TRBV5-1 and TRBJ2-5; 8 nucleotides agree with TRBD2. This CDR3 spans 14 amino acids. Germline CDR1 is SGHRS and CDR2 is YFSETQ. V lost 4 bases to trimming and J lost 6 bases; unmatched junction nucleotides: 8. The CDR3 reads CASSNGRAEKTQYF. Written as DNA, the CDR3 is TGCGCCAGCAGCAACGGGAGGGCCGAGAAGACCCAGTACTTC.

This clonotype has a count of ten or more. CDR3 sequence reads: CASSPRYGSLHF. CDR3 nucleotides: TGTGCCAGCAGTCCTCGGTATGGGTCCCTCCACTTT. V gene TRBV28 combines with J gene TRBJ1-6; D unclear. This CDR3 region has 12 residues. The V end lost 5 bases, the J end lost 14 bases, and 13 bases lay between the germline ends. Germline-derived CDR1 and CDR2 are MDHEN and SYDVKM. The full variable domain, in which reference TRBV28 and TRBJ1-6 provide the parts outside the CDR3, is DVKVTQSSRYLVKRTGEKVFLECVQDMDHENMFWYRQDPGLGLRLIYFSYDVKMKEKGDIPEGYSVSREKKERFSLILESASTNQTSMYLCASSPRYGSLHFGNGTRLTVT.

There are many counts of this clonotype. The rearrangement joins TRBV20-1 to TRBJ2-7; D uncertain. The V end lost 3 bases, the J end lost 0 bases, and 12 bases lay between the germline ends. CDR1 and CDR2 (germline): DFQATT, SNEGSKA (reference sequence). The CDR3 loop spans 14 amino acids. The CDR3 loop reads CSASGEGSSYEQYF. CDR3 bases: TGCAGTGCTAGTGGGGAAGGATCCTCCTACGAGCAGTACTTC.

This clonotype was recorded at least ten times. The DNA for the CDR3 is TGTGCCAGCAGCCAAGGCGAAGGACTAGCCTCCTACAATGAGCAGTTCTTC. As protein: CASSQGEGLASYNEQFF. The chain combines TRBV4-2 with TRBJ2-1; 8 nucleotides align to TRBD2. Germline assignment: CDR1 LGHNA and CDR2 YNFKEQ. The J segment lost 0 bases and the V segment lost 1 base, leaving 5 bases of the junction unmatched. The CDR3 sequence is 17 residues long.

Ten or more counts support this clonotype. V and J are TRBV7-8 and TRBJ2-7; TRBD1 is a possible D gene (6 bases). V dropped 4 bases and J dropped 4 bases, with 11 bases sitting between them. From germline, CDR1 is SGHVS and CDR2 FQNEAQ. The CDR3 contains 13 residues. The CDR3 region has the DNA TGTGCCAGCAGCTATGGACAGAGTTACGAGCAGTACTTC. Translated: CASSYGQSYEQYF. Complete variable domain (other parts from reference TRBV7-8 and TRBJ2-7): GAGVSQSPRYKVAKRGQDVALRCDPISGHVSLFWYQQALGQGPEFLTYFQNEAQLDKSGLPSDRFFAERPEGSVSTLKIQRTQQEDSAVYLCASSYGQSYEQYFGPGTRLTVT.

This clonotype was recorded many times. The gene calls are TRBV4-2 and TRBJ2-5; a weak D match, TRBD1 (6 bases). Trimming removed 0 bases at V and 1 base at J, with 15 bases between. CDR1 LGHNA and CDR2 YNFKEQ come from the germline V gene. This CDR3 comprises 17 residues. This chain's CDR3 is CASSQEMWRTAQETQYF. The DNA of the CDR3 is TGTGCCAGCAGCCAAGAGATGTGGAGGACAGCCCAAGAGACCCAGTACTTC.

By share, this clonotype ranks as medium-sized (0.01 to 0.1%). The chain links TRBV28 to TRBJ2-5; D is uncertain. The CDR3 totals 15 residues. The germline V gene encodes CDR1 MDHEN and CDR2 SYDVKM. The V end lost 3 bases, the J end lost 2 bases, and 13 bases lay between the germline ends. DNA of the CDR3: TGTGCCAGCAGTTTCATTGATATGGTACAAGAGACCCAGTACTTC. Translation: CASSFIDMVQETQYF. Together with reference TRBV28 and TRBJ2-5, the CDR3 gives the full variable domain: DVKVTQSSRYLVKRTGEKVFLECVQDMDHENMFWYRQDPGLGLRLIYFSYDVKMKEKGDIPEGYSVSREKKERFSLILESASTNQTSMYLCASSFIDMVQETQYFGPGTRLLVL.

This clonotype was counted ten times or more. CDR3 amino acids: CASSQSRDSGYGYTF. In DNA form, the CDR3 reads TGTGCCAGCAGCCAATCCAGGGACAGCGGCTATGGCTACACCTTC. The genes are TRBV3-1 and TRBJ1-2; TRBD1 aligns across 7 bases. The CDR3 is made up of 15 amino acids. The junction had 7 bases not matched to a gene; V was cut back by 2 bases and J by 4 bases. Per the germline V gene, CDR1 is LGHDT and CDR2 is YNNKEL (reference sequence).

In this sample, this clonotype turned up many times. The gene calls are TRBV14 and TRBJ2-3; no reliable D call. CDR3 length equals 12 residues. Germline CDR1 reads SGHDN; CDR2 reads FVKESK. Between the trimmed V and J ends, which lost 4 bases and 4 bases, there was a span of 6 bases. CDR3 bases: TGTGCCAGCAGCCTCAACGCAGATACGCAGTATTTT. Translated, it gives CASSLNADTQYF. Full variable domain (outside the CDR3, taken from reference TRBV14 and TRBJ2-3): EAGVTQFPSHSVIEKGQTVTLRCDPISGHDNLYWYRRVMGKEIKFLLHFVKESKQDESGMPNNRFLAERTGGTYSTLKVQPAELEDSGVYFCASSLNADTQYFGPGTRLTVL.

V gene TRBV6-1 combines with J gene TRBJ2-1; 9 bases match TRBD2. Germline-derived CDR1 and CDR2 are MNHNS and SASEGT. Unmatched junction bases numbered 17, after V lost 8 bases and J lost 9 bases. The length of the CDR3 is 16 residues. The CDR3 here is CASRGGLANRGREQFF. The CDR3 DNA reads TGTGCCAGCCGTGGTGGACTAGCGAATAGAGGTCGTGAGCAGTTCTTC.

This clonotype rates as medium-sized (0.01 to 0.1%). The CDR3 region has the DNA TGTGCCAGCAGCCCCCGTTGGAGCGGGAGTGGTTCAGATACGCAGTATTTT. It yields the protein CASSPRWSGSGSDTQYF. The chain uses TRBV9 and TRBJ2-3; 8 bases are a match to TRBD2. V lost 4 bases to trimming and J lost 4 bases; unmatched junction nucleotides: 14. Germline V gene sequence: CDR1 SGDLS, CDR2 YYNGEE. The CDR3 has 17 amino acids.

This clonotype was observed many times. The genes are TRBV5-1 and TRBJ2-2, with D maybe TRBD1 (6 bases). This CDR3 spans 12 amino acids. Trimming stripped 7 bases from V and 4 bases from J, with 8 bases between. Looked up from germline, CDR1 is SGHRS and CDR2 is YFSETQ. The CDR3 region has the DNA TGCGCCAGCCGAGGGGGCACCGGGGAGCTGTTTTTT. Protein sequence: CASRGGTGELFF.

This clonotype was detected many times. The rearrangement joins TRBV14 to TRBJ2-1; 8 nucleotides align to TRBD2. CDR3 size: 18 residues. In germline, CDR1 is SGHDN, CDR2 FVKESK. V trimming: 0 bases; J trimming: 4 bases; junction bases outside the gene matches: 11. The CDR3 here is CASSQEKRGIRGYNEQFF. CDR3 nucleotides: TGTGCCAGCAGCCAAGAAAAGCGGGGGATCCGCGGGTACAATGAGCAGTTCTTC.

The V gene is TRBV20-1, the J gene TRBJ1-5; possible D gene TRBD1, 6 bases. Germline values: CDR1 DFQATT, CDR2 SNEGSKA (reference sequence). This CDR3 is 12 amino acids long. The DNA for the CDR3 is TGCGCGGTGGGGGGGCCCAATCAGCCCCAGCATTTT. Protein sequence: CAVGGPNQPQHF.

This clonotype has at least ten counts. This sequence joins TRBV29-1 and TRBJ1-4; 8 nucleotides agree with TRBD1. V lost 5 bases and J lost 5; bases outside the gene matches: 4. Germline values: CDR1 SQVTM, CDR2 ANQGSEA. The CDR3 is 13 residues long. CDR3 bases: TGCAGCGTTTGGCAGGGGGCGAATGAAAAACTGTTTTTT. Translation: CSVWQGANEKLFF.

This clonotype turned up a few times. The chain uses TRBV20-1 and TRBJ2-5, with 10 bases lining up with TRBD2. The CDR3 length is 14 residues. CDR1 DFQATT and CDR2 SNEGSKA come from the germline V gene (reference sequence). V lost 6 bases to trimming and J lost 1 base; unmatched junction nucleotides: 5. The CDR3 sequence is CSARSGRVQETQYF. CDR3 DNA sequence: TGCAGTGCACGGAGCGGGAGGGTCCAAGAGACCCAGTACTTC.

There are many counts of this clonotype. This rearrangement joins TRBV7-9 to TRBJ2-3; unclear D gene. The CDR3 is 16 residues long. Looked up from germline, CDR1 is SEHNR and CDR2 is FQNEAQ (reference sequence). V lost 6 bases and J 2 bases, leaving 18 bases between the germline ends. The CDR3, as DNA: TGTGCCAGCAGATTTGGGTATAGGGCCTCCACAGATACGCAGTATTTT. It is translated as CASRFGYRASTDTQYF.

This clonotype was picked up a small number of times. J is TRBJ2-3 and V is TRBV19; D may match TRBD1 or TRBD2 (5 bases each). The CDR3 is 15 residues long. The germline V and J ends were trimmed by 1 base and 4 bases, with 12 bases remaining between them. Looked up from germline, CDR1 is LNHDA and CDR2 is SQIVND (reference sequence). The CDR3: CASSIGGTGPDTQYF. CDR3 coding DNA: TGTGCCAGTAGTATAGGGGGGACCGGCCCAGATACGCAGTATTTT.

V is TRBV14 and J is TRBJ2-1, with TRBD2 matching 11 bases. V dropped 4 bases and J dropped 4; count of bases not matched to a gene: 3. Germline V lookup: CDR1 SGHDN, CDR2 FVKESK. The CDR3 runs 15 residues. CDR3 nucleotide sequence: TGTGCCAGCAGCCTAACTAGCGGGAGATACAATGAGCAGTTCTTC. Protein: CASSLTSGRYNEQFF.

This clonotype was found many times. The rearrangement joins TRBV28 to TRBJ2-7; D not certain. CDR3 length: 11 amino acids. V gave up 5 bases and J gave up 2 bases, with 4 bases separating them. Per germline, CDR1 MDHEN and CDR2 SYDVKM. The CDR3 DNA follows: TGTGCCAGCAGTCCCACCTACGAGCAGTACTTC. Protein sequence: CASSPTYEQYF. The whole variable domain, remainder taken from reference TRBV28 and TRBJ2-7, is DVKVTQSSRYLVKRTGEKVFLECVQDMDHENMFWYRQDPGLGLRLIYFSYDVKMKEKGDIPEGYSVSREKKERFSLILESASTNQTSMYLCASSPTYEQYFGPGTRLTVT.